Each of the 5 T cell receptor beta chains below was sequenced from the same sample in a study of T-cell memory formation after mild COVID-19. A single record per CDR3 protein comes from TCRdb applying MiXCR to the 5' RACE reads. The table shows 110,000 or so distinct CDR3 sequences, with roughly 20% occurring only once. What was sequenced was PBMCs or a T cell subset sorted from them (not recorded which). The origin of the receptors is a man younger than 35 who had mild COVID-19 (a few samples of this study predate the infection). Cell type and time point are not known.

The CDR3 bases are TGTGCCAGCGGGGACTCGGATCTCCAAGAGACCCAGTACTTC. Translation: CASGDSDLQETQYF. The chain is built from TRBV7-9 and TRBJ2-5, with D possibly TRBD2 on 6 matching bases. V lost 8 bases, J lost 1 base, and 14 bases lay in between. CDR1 is SEHNR, CDR2 FQNEAQ, per germline (reference sequence). The CDR3 is 14 amino acids.

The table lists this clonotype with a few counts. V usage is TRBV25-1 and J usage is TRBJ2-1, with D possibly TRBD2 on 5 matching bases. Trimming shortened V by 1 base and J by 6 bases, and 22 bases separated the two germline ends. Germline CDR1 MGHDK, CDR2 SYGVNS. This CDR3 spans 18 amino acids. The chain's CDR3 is CASSEWAGHYEDGNEQFF. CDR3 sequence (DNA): TGTGCCAGCAGTGAATGGGCGGGCCACTATGAGGACGGCAATGAGCAGTTCTTC.

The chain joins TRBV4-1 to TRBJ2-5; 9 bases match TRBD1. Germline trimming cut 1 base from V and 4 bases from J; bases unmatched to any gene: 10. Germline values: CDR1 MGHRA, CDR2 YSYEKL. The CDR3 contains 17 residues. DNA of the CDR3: TGCGCCAGCAGCCAAGCCCCGGGACAGGGTTTCGGAGAGACCCAGTACTTC. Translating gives CASSQAPGQGFGETQYF.

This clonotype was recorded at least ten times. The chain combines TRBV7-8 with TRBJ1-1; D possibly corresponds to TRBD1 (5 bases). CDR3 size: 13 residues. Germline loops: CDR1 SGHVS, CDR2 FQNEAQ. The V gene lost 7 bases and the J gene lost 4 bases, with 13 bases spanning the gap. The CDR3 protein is CASNPLGGTEAFF. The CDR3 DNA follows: TGTGCCAGCAACCCACTGGGGGGCACTGAAGCTTTCTTT.

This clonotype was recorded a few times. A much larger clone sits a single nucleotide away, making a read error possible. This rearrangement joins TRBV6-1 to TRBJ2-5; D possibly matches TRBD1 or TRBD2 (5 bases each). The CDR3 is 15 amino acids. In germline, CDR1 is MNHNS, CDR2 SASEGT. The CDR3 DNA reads TGTGTCAGCAGTGAAGCAGAAGGGACCCAAGAGACCCAGTACTTC. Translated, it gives CVSSEAEGTQETQYF.